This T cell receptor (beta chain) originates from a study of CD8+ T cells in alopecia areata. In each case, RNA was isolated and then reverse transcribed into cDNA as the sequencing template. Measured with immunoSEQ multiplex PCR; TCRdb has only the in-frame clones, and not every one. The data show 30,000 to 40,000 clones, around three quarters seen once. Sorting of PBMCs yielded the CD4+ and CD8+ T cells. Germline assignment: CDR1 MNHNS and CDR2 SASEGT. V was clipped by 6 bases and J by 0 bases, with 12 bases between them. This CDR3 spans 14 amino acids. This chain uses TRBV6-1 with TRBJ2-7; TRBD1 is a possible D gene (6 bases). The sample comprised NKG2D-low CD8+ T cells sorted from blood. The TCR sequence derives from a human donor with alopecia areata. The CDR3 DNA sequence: TGTGCCAGCAGCCCGACGGACAGCTCCTACGAGCAGTACTTC. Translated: CASSPTDSSYEQYF.